These 21 T cell receptor beta chains came from one sample sequenced in a study of T-cell memory formation after mild COVID-19. Each CDR3 protein is one row after TCRdb ran MiXCR on the 5' RACE reads. The table includes 350,000 to 400,000 distinct CDR3 sequences, more than 20% detected once. Sequenced sample: PBMCs or a T cell subset sorted from them (not recorded which). The receptors shown here come from an adult woman who had mild COVID-19 (a few samples of this study predate the infection). Cell type and time point are not known.

V usage is TRBV29-1 and J usage is TRBJ1-2; 9 bases map to TRBD1. Germline assignment: CDR1 SQVTM and CDR2 ANQGSEA. This CDR3 is built from 12 residues. The V segment lost 6 bases and the J segment 6 bases; nucleotides outside the gene matches: 5. The chain's CDR3 is CSVTQGAHGYTF. The CDR3 nucleotides are TGCAGCGTCACACAGGGGGCTCATGGCTACACCTTC. The whole variable domain, filled in from reference TRBV29-1 and TRBJ1-2, reads SAVISQKPSRDICQRGTSLTIQCQVDSQVTMMFWYRQQPGQSLTLIATANQGSEATYESGFVIDKFPISRPNLTFSTLTVSNMSPEDSSIYLCSVTQGAHGYTFGSGTRLTVV.

The chain employs TRBV6-1 and TRBJ2-3; tentative D call: TRBD2 (5 bases). Germline CDR1 reads MNHNS; CDR2 reads SASEGT. The CDR3 has 16 residues. V gave up 1 base and J gave up 1 base, with 12 bases separating them. The CDR3 DNA is TGTGCCAGCAGTGAAGTGTGGCAGAGGGGCACAGATACGCAGTATTTT. The encoded protein is CASSEVWQRGTDTQYF.

In this sample, this clonotype turned up a few times. This chain uses TRBV20-1 with TRBJ1-5; the D gene is possibly TRBD1 (6 bases). The length of the CDR3 is 17 residues. Germline assignment: CDR1 DFQATT and CDR2 SNEGSKA (reference sequence). Trimming took 6 bases from V and 0 from J, leaving 21 bases between them. The CDR3 nucleotides read TGCAGTGCCCTTACCGGGACACCCTTCTATAGCAATCAGCCCCAGCATTTT. It translates to CSALTGTPFYSNQPQHF.

The chain uses TRBV7-9 and TRBJ2-3, with TRBD2 identical over 10 bases. CDR1 and CDR2 from the germline V gene are SEHNR and FQNEAQ (reference sequence). V dropped 1 base and J dropped 2; count of bases not matched to a gene: 6. The CDR3 sequence is 17 residues long. The CDR3 loop is CASSLVTSGVYTDTQYF. CDR3 coding DNA: TGTGCCAGCAGCTTAGTCACTAGCGGGGTTTACACAGATACGCAGTATTTT.

The V call is TRBV12-3 or TRBV12-4, the J call TRBJ1-5; D is unclear. V gave up 6 bases and J gave up 7 bases, with 16 bases separating them. The length of the CDR3 is 14 residues. The CDR3 loop reads CASRSRAPSQPQHF. CDR3 nucleotide sequence: TGTGCCAGCAGATCAAGGGCCCCCAGCCAGCCCCAGCATTTT.

The chain joins TRBV30 to TRBJ2-7; 8 bases agree with TRBD2. There are 13 residues in the CDR3. The germline V gene has CDR1 GTSNPN and CDR2 SVGIG (reference sequence). V shed 1 base and J 2 bases; nucleotides not matched to a gene: 1. The CDR3 bases are TGTGCCTGGAGTGGCGGGAGGACCTACGAGCAGTACTTC. Translated, it gives CAWSGGRTYEQYF. Together with reference TRBV30 and TRBJ2-7, the CDR3 gives the full variable domain: SQTIHQWPATLVQPVGSPLSLECTVEGTSNPNLYWYRQAAGRGLQLLFYSVGIGQISSEVPQNLSASRPQDRQFILSSKKLLLSDSGFYLCAWSGGRTYEQYFGPGTRLTVT.

The table lists this clonotype with many counts. The CDR3 nucleotides are TGTGCCACCAGTGAACTCACAGATACGCAGTATTTT. Amino acid sequence: CATSELTDTQYF. The chain couples TRBV24-1 to TRBJ2-3; no clear D gene. The CDR3 runs to 12 residues. With 4 bases removed from V and 2 bases from J, the gap between germline ends came to 3 bases. CDR1 and CDR2 (germline): KGHDR, SFDVKD.

This clonotype was found a few times. The chain is built from TRBV20-1 and TRBJ2-6; D gene ambiguous. Per the germline V gene, CDR1 is DFQATT and CDR2 is SNEGSKA (reference sequence). V lost 6 bases, J lost 0 bases, and 9 bases lay in between. CDR3 length: 14 residues. The CDR3, as DNA: TGCAGTGCCCCGGTGGGCTCTGGGGCCAACGTCCTGACTTTC. Encoded protein: CSAPVGSGANVLTF.

This clonotype was counted many times. The chain recombines TRBV14 with TRBJ2-3; weak D call: TRBD1 (5 bases). The V end was cut by 3 bases, the J end by 2 bases, with 15 bases between. The CDR3 length is 16 residues. From germline, CDR1 is SGHDN and CDR2 FVKESK. This chain's CDR3 is CASSHVAGLVTDTQYF. The CDR3 DNA sequence: TGTGCCAGCAGCCACGTGGCAGGGTTAGTCACAGATACGCAGTATTTT.

The chain employs TRBV12-3 or TRBV12-4 and TRBJ2-1; 7 bases are a match to TRBD1. V dropped 6 bases and J dropped 2; count of bases not matched to a gene: 10. The CDR3 sequence is 16 residues long. The CDR3, as DNA: TGTGCCAGCAGCTTTACAGGGGCTTTCCCCTACAATGAGCAGTTCTTC. Translated, it gives CASSFTGAFPYNEQFF.

There are a few counts of this clonotype. This chain uses TRBV6-6 with TRBJ2-5, with D perhaps matching TRBD2 (6 bases). The CDR3 runs to 13 residues. The V and J ends lost 6 bases and 5 bases respectively, with 13 bases between them. Germline CDR1 and CDR2: MNHNY and SVGAGI (reference sequence). Here the CDR3 DNA reads TGTGCCAGCAGGGACGCAGGGAGGGAGACCCAGTACTTC. Encoded protein: CASRDAGRETQYF.

This clonotype was detected a few times. The V gene is TRBV5-1, the J gene TRBJ1-2, with TRBD1 matching 7 bases. Germline V lookup: CDR1 SGHRS, CDR2 YFSETQ. V lost 0 bases, J lost 8 bases, and 10 bases stayed unmatched. The CDR3 length is 15 residues. CDR3 region: CASSLAGQDLLGYTF. For the CDR3, the DNA is TGCGCCAGCAGCTTGGCAGGACAGGACTTATTAGGCTACACCTTC.

This clonotype was counted between two and nine times. The chain joins TRBV9 to TRBJ2-1; the D gene is possibly TRBD1 (6 bases). Germline V lookup: CDR1 SGDLS, CDR2 YYNGEE. Trimming left V 0 bases short and J 6 bases short, with 13 bases between. The CDR3 runs to 15 residues. The CDR3 protein is CASSVEGGTGNEQFF. The DNA of the CDR3 is TGTGCCAGCAGCGTAGAAGGGGGAACGGGCAATGAGCAGTTCTTC. Variable domain in full (rest from reference TRBV9 and TRBJ2-1): DSGVTQTPKHLITATGQRVTLRCSPRSGDLSVYWYQQSLDQGLQFLIQYYNGEERAKGNILERFSAQQFPDLHSELNLSSLELGDSALYFCASSVEGGTGNEQFFGPGTRLTVL.

The V and J genes are TRBV7-8 and TRBJ2-1, with 8 bases matching TRBD1. Germline V lookup: CDR1 SGHVS, CDR2 FQNEAQ. CDR3 length equals 17 residues. The trim removed 1 base at V and 2 bases at J, leaving 7 bases unmatched. The CDR3: CASSLVGQGYPYNEQFF. DNA for the CDR3: TGTGCCAGCAGCTTAGTCGGACAGGGATACCCCTACAATGAGCAGTTCTTC. Looking up the rest from reference TRBV7-8 and TRBJ2-1 gives the full variable domain: GAGVSQSPRYKVAKRGQDVALRCDPISGHVSLFWYQQALGQGPEFLTYFQNEAQLDKSGLPSDRFFAERPEGSVSTLKIQRTQQEDSAVYLCASSLVGQGYPYNEQFFGPGTRLTVL.

This clonotype was counted a few times. The chain recombines TRBV6-5 with TRBJ2-6; 12 positions match TRBD1. The V segment lost 5 bases and the J segment 0 bases; nucleotides outside the gene matches: 8. Germline CDR1 and CDR2: MNHEY and SVGAGI. This CDR3 has 19 amino acids. The chain's CDR3 is CASSLLGQGARSGANVLTF. DNA for the CDR3: TGTGCCAGCAGTCTTCTGGGACAGGGGGCCCGCTCTGGGGCCAACGTCCTGACTTTC.

This CDR3 is CASSVRGPSYEQYF. DNA for the CDR3: TGTGCCAGCAGTGTCAGGGGGCCCTCCTACGAGCAGTACTTC. The chain couples TRBV6-1 to TRBJ2-7; 8 nucleotides align to TRBD1. The J segment lost 0 bases and the V segment lost 4 bases, leaving 2 bases of the junction unmatched. The germline gives CDR1 MNHNS, CDR2 SASEGT. This CDR3 contains 14 residues.

V and J are TRBV25-1 and TRBJ2-5; maybe TRBD1 (5 bases). With 7 bases removed from V and 1 base from J, the gap between germline ends came to 13 bases. This CDR3 spans 14 amino acids. CDR1 is MGHDK and CDR2 is SYGVNS in the germline V gene. The CDR3 loop reads CASIGDRLQETQYF. The DNA for the CDR3 is TGTGCCAGCATAGGTGACAGACTCCAAGAGACCCAGTACTTC.

The rearrangement links TRBV16 to TRBJ1-1; D gene ambiguous. V was shortened by 0 bases and J by 5 bases, with 16 bases between the two germline ends. The germline V gene has CDR1 KGHSY and CDR2 FQNENV. The CDR3 is made up of 16 amino acids. The CDR3 loop is CASSQSSVQLGTEAFF. The CDR3 nucleotides are TGTGCCAGCAGCCAATCGTCCGTCCAATTGGGAACTGAAGCTTTCTTT.

This clonotype was seen more than once but under ten times. The V gene is TRBV9, the J gene TRBJ2-3; weak D call: TRBD2 (6 bases). Germline values: CDR1 SGDLS, CDR2 YYNGEE. The CDR3 extends over 16 amino acids. Trimming removed 0 bases from V and 4 bases from J, with 15 bases in between. CDR3 amino acids: CASSVVDRWGADTQYF. As DNA, the CDR3 is TGTGCCAGCAGCGTAGTGGACCGCTGGGGGGCAGATACGCAGTATTTT. The full variable domain, its missing parts supplied by reference TRBV9 and TRBJ2-3, is DSGVTQTPKHLITATGQRVTLRCSPRSGDLSVYWYQQSLDQGLQFLIQYYNGEERAKGNILERFSAQQFPDLHSELNLSSLELGDSALYFCASSVVDRWGADTQYFGPGTRLTVL.

This sequence joins TRBV10-3 and TRBJ2-5; D gene ambiguous. The CDR3 is made up of 11 amino acids. Germline V gene sequence: CDR1 ENHRY, CDR2 SYGVKD. Trimming cost V 6 bases and J 3 bases, with 5 bases left between them. In DNA, the CDR3 is TGTGCCATCAGCCAAAAAGAGACCCAGTACTTC. Encoded protein: CAISQKETQYF.

V gene TRBV6-5 combines with J gene TRBJ1-2, with 10 nucleotides matching TRBD1. With V trimmed by 1 base and J by 6 bases, 2 bases remained unmatched. The CDR3 is 14 residues long. Germline CDR1 MNHEY, CDR2 SVGAGI. As DNA, the CDR3 is TGTGCCAGCAGTTACTTCGGACAGGGGGATGGCTACACCTTC. This sequence encodes CASSYFGQGDGYTF.